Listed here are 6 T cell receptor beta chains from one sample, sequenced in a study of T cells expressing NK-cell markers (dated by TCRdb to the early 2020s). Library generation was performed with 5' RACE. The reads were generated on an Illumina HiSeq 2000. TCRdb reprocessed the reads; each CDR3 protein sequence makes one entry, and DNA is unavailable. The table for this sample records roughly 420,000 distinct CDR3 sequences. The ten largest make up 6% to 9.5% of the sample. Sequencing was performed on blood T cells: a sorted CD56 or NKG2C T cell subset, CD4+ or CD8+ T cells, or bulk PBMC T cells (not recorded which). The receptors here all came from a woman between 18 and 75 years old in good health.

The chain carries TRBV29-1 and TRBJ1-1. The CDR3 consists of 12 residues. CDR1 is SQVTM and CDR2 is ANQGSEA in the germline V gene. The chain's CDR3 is CSVEDRQVEAFF.

CDR3 sequence reads: CASSIDVGTEAFF. V gene TRBV5-1 combines with J gene TRBJ1-1. Germline V gene data show CDR1 as SGHRS and CDR2 as YFSETQ. The CDR3 contains 13 residues.

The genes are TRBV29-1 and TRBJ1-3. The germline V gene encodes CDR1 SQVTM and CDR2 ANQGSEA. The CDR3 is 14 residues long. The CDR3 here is CSVEFMGSGNTIYF.

The CDR3 region is CASSPGLAGGSQETQYF. The V and J genes are TRBV6-2 or TRBV6-3 and TRBJ2-5; the D gene TCRdb calls, TRBD2, cannot be checked with no DNA. This CDR3 has 17 residues. Germline V gives CDR1 MNHEY, CDR2 SVGEGT.

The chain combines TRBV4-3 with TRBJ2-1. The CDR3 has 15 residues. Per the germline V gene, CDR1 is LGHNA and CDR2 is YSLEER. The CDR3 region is CASSQDKGLYNEQFF.

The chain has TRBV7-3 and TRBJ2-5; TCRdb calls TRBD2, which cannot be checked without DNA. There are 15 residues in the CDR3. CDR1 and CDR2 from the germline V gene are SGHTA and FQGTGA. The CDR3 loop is CASSSNPGLQETQYF. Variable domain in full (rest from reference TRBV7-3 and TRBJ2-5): GAGVSQTPSNKVTEKGKYVELRCDPISGHTALYWYRQSLGQGPEFLIYFQGTGAADDSGLPNDRFFAVRPEGSVSTLKIQRTERGDSAVYLCASSSNPGLQETQYFGPGTRLLVL.